These 25 T cell receptor beta chains came from one sample sequenced in a study of blood T cell repertoires in COVID-19. Only in-frame clones appear in the TCRdb table, and some are missing; sequencing was by immunoSEQ multiplex PCR. The sample consists of approximately 190,000 clones, 88% of them appearing once. Source material: peripheral blood. All receptors derive from a man in his forties with active or convalescent COVID-19.

The chain uses TRBV6-5 and TRBJ1-4; D unresolved. CDR1 and CDR2 from the germline V gene are MNHEY and SVGAGI. The CDR3 spans 15 residues. The V and J ends lost 2 bases and 7 bases respectively, with 14 bases between them. Written as DNA, the CDR3 is TGTGCCAGCAGTTACGCCCCGGGAGTATCTGAAAAACTGTTTTTT. Encoded protein: CASSYAPGVSEKLFF.

This chain uses TRBV6-5 with TRBJ1-1; D call uncertain. From germline, CDR1 is MNHEY and CDR2 SVGAGI. The CDR3 is made up of 13 amino acids. V shed 7 bases and J shed 4 bases, with 13 bases lying between them. The CDR3 coding sequence is TGTGCCAGCAATGGCCAGTCTTTCACTGAAGCTTTCTTT. Protein product: CASNGQSFTEAFF.

The chain combines TRBV5-8 with TRBJ1-5; TRBD1 agrees at 10 bases. V shed 5 bases and J 1 base; nucleotides not matched to a gene: 12. This CDR3 has 18 amino acids. Germline V lookup: CDR1 SGHTS, CDR2 YDEGEE. Written as DNA, the CDR3 is TGTGCCAGCAGTCCCGGGACAGGGGTACTTTTGAGCAATCAGCCCCAGCATTTT. Its protein product is CASSPGTGVLLSNQPQHF.

The gene calls are TRBV11-2 and TRBJ2-3; D may be TRBD2 (5 bases). Per the germline V gene, CDR1 is SGHAT and CDR2 is FQNNGV. CDR3 length: 13 amino acids. Trimming stripped 5 bases from V and 5 bases from J, with 11 bases between. The CDR3 region has the DNA TGTGCCAGCAGCCCGCGGGTAAGAGATACGCAGTATTTT. Its translation is CASSPRVRDTQYF.

This rearrangement joins TRBV28 to TRBJ2-7, with 7 bases lining up with TRBD1. V dropped 0 bases and J dropped 5; count of bases not matched to a gene: 4. The CDR3 sequence is 14 residues long. Germline values: CDR1 MDHEN, CDR2 SYDVKM. CDR3 protein: CASSLWGQKNEQYF. In nucleotides, the CDR3 is TGTGCCAGCAGTTTATGGGGACAGAAAAACGAGCAGTACTTC.

The genes are TRBV30 and TRBJ2-3; 13 bases align to TRBD2. Germline lookup yields CDR1 GTSNPN and CDR2 SVGIG (reference sequence). The CDR3 consists of 16 residues. The V and J ends lost 1 base and 2 bases, in that order; junction bases with no gene match: 3. The CDR3 spells CAWSEGLAGFTDTQYF. The CDR3 DNA reads as TGTGCCTGGAGTGAGGGACTAGCGGGATTCACAGATACGCAGTATTTT.

V usage is TRBV7-3 and J usage is TRBJ2-2, with D maybe TRBD2 (6 bases). V was cut by 2 bases and J by 1 base, with 11 bases left in between. Germline CDR1 reads SGHTA; CDR2 reads FQGTGA. This CDR3 is 16 amino acids long. The CDR3 here is CASSLYAGMNTGELFF. CDR3 in DNA: TGTGCCAGCAGCTTATATGCGGGAATGAACACCGGGGAGCTGTTTTTT.

CDR3 DNA sequence: TGTGCCAGTAGTATTGGGTTTGGAGGGGGCGATGGCTACACCTTC. This gives the protein CASSIGFGGGDGYTF. The V and J genes are TRBV19 and TRBJ1-2; 7 nucleotides line up with TRBD1. Germline V lookup: CDR1 LNHDA, CDR2 SQIVND (reference sequence). The CDR3 loop spans 15 amino acids. The trim removed 3 bases at V and 6 bases at J, leaving 10 bases unmatched.

The chain joins TRBV5-4 to TRBJ1-2; no firm D call. This CDR3 contains 14 residues. The germline gives CDR1 SGHNT, CDR2 YYREEE (reference sequence). The V end lost 3 bases, the J end lost 5 bases, and 14 bases lay between the germline ends. The DNA of the CDR3 is TGTGCCAGCAGCTCCAAACAGTACCCATATGGCTACACCTTC. Translated, it gives CASSSKQYPYGYTF.

V usage is TRBV7-9 and J usage is TRBJ1-1; 11 nucleotides match TRBD1. There are 17 residues in the CDR3. Germline loops: CDR1 SEHNR, CDR2 FQNEAQ (reference sequence). V was pared by 6 bases and J by 3 bases, with 12 bases of the junction left unmatched. The CDR3 DNA follows: TGTGCCAGCAGTCGGACAGGGGGCGAGGTTTCGTACACTGAAGCTTTCTTT. It codes for CASSRTGGEVSYTEAFF.

Written as DNA, the CDR3 is TGCGCCAGCAGCTTACAAGGACTAGGAGCAGAGACCCAGTACTTC. It is translated as CASSLQGLGAETQYF. The gene calls are TRBV5-1 and TRBJ2-5; 7 bases align to TRBD2. Per the germline V gene, CDR1 is SGHRS and CDR2 is YFSETQ. After removal of 2 bases from V and 4 bases from J, the junction contained 8 bases not matched to a gene. This CDR3 is 15 amino acids long.

The V and J genes are TRBV7-2 and TRBJ1-2; D might be TRBD1 (5 bases). CDR3 length: 16 amino acids. V shed 1 base and J shed 4 bases, with 16 bases lying between them. The germline gives CDR1 SGHTA, CDR2 FQGNSA. The CDR3 here is CASSLDRLVGGYGYTF. In DNA form, the CDR3 reads TGTGCCAGCAGCTTAGACCGATTAGTGGGGGGCTATGGCTACACCTTC.

V and J are TRBV27 and TRBJ1-6; 9 bases map to TRBD1. V shed 6 bases, J shed 11 bases, and the junction held 5 bases outside the gene matches. Germline CDR1 is MNHEY and CDR2 is SMNVEV (reference sequence). This CDR3 comprises 13 residues. Here the CDR3 reads CASRGQGGPPLHF. The CDR3 DNA reads as TGTGCCAGCAGGGGACAGGGTGGGCCACCCCTCCACTTT.

The rearrangement links TRBV28 to TRBJ1-4, with unresolved D. The V gene's germline CDR1 is MDHEN and CDR2 SYDVKM. Trimming cost V 5 bases and J 3 bases, with 13 bases left between them. CDR3 size: 15 residues. The CDR3 is CASSTRRESNEKLFF. The CDR3 DNA follows: TGTGCCAGCAGTACCCGACGGGAGTCTAATGAAAAACTGTTTTTT.

The V and J genes are TRBV9 and TRBJ1-2, with 7 bases aligning to TRBD1. Trimming removed 5 bases from V and 8 bases from J; junction bases left unmatched: 18. The CDR3 sequence is 16 residues long. Germline CDR1 is SGDLS and CDR2 is YYNGEE. As DNA, the CDR3 is TGTGCCAGCAGAGGCGGGGAGACAGGGTGGATAGGAGGCTACACCTTC. This sequence encodes CASRGGETGWIGGYTF.

The chain has TRBV12-3 or TRBV12-4 and TRBJ2-2; D may be TRBD1 (5 bases). V was cut by 7 bases and J by 3 bases, with 9 bases left in between. This CDR3 region has 13 residues. The DNA for the CDR3 is TGTGCCAGCATAAAACAGGACACCGGGGAGCTGTTTTTT. Amino acids: CASIKQDTGELFF.

This clone was seen once. V and J are TRBV10-3 and TRBJ1-2; D ambiguous. Germline V CDR1 and CDR2: ENHRY, SYGVKD. The CDR3 runs to 15 residues. The V end lost 2 bases, the J end lost 0 bases, and 10 bases lay between the germline ends. The CDR3 here is CAISEEGSANYGYTF. CDR3 bases: TGTGCCATCAGTGAGGAGGGTAGCGCTAACTATGGCTACACCTTC.

This sequence joins TRBV19 and TRBJ2-1; 7 bases line up with TRBD2. Germline V lookup: CDR1 LNHDA, CDR2 SQIVND (reference sequence). V shed 2 bases, J shed 8 bases, and the junction held 9 bases outside the gene matches. This CDR3 has 15 residues. The CDR3 nucleotides are TGTGCCAGTAGTATATCCGCGCGGGAGAGCCATGAGCAGTTCTTC. It codes for CASSISARESHEQFF.

The chain uses TRBV28 and TRBJ1-2; the match to TRBD1 covers 12 bases. This CDR3 contains 15 residues. Germline V gene sequence: CDR1 MDHEN, CDR2 SYDVKM. The ends lost 4 bases at V and 8 bases at J; junction bases unmatched: 8. The CDR3 sequence: CASSSPGQGAWGYTF. The CDR3 nucleotides read TGTGCCAGCAGTTCTCCGGGACAGGGGGCATGGGGCTACACCTTC.

The chain uses TRBV30 and TRBJ2-1, with TRBD2 matching 8 bases. The CDR3 extends over 17 amino acids. Germline CDR1 and CDR2: GTSNPN and SVGIG (reference sequence). The V gene end was trimmed by 0 bases and the J gene end by 7 bases; junction bases not matched to a gene: 14. The CDR3, as DNA: TGTGCCTGGAGTGTGGCGATAGCGGGACTCGTGAGGAATGAGCAGTTCTTC. It encodes CAWSVAIAGLVRNEQFF.

In the case of this clone: Compared with germline, one end of the junction differs, possibly owing to a read error. The chain joins TRBV2 to TRBJ1-5; D not certain. CDR3 size: 14 residues. Germline V lookup: CDR1 SNHLY, CDR2 FYNNEI. This CDR3 is CASREDGYNQPQHF. Written as DNA, the CDR3 is TGTGCCAGCAGGGAAGACGGTTACAATCAGCCCCAGCATTTT.

This chain uses TRBV6-1 with TRBJ2-1, with 7 bases fitting TRBD1. In germline, CDR1 is MNHNS, CDR2 SASEGT. CDR3 length: 14 residues. The trim removed 2 bases at V and 5 bases at J, leaving 3 bases unmatched. CDR3 region: CASSENRGDNEQFF. CDR3 DNA sequence: TGTGCCAGCAGTGAAAACAGGGGAGACAATGAGCAGTTCTTC.

The V and J genes are TRBV28 and TRBJ1-2; TRBD1 matches at 8 bases. Trimming took 5 bases from V and 7 from J; bases not matched to a gene: 12. CDR3 length: 15 residues. The germline V gene encodes CDR1 MDHEN and CDR2 SYDVKM. DNA of the CDR3: TGTGCCAGCAGTCCACTGGGACAGGAATCGAGTGGCTACACCTTC. It codes for CASSPLGQESSGYTF.

This chain joins TRBV2 and TRBJ2-2, with D maybe TRBD2 (6 bases). With 6 bases removed from V and 4 bases from J, the gap between germline ends came to 15 bases. CDR1 is SNHLY and CDR2 is FYNNEI in the germline V gene. There are 15 residues in the CDR3. The CDR3 DNA reads TGTGCCAGCAGGGAGGGTAGGGGAGGCACCGGGGAGCTGTTTTTT. It encodes CASREGRGGTGELFF. Drawing the rest from reference TRBV2 and TRBJ2-2, the complete variable domain is EPEVTQTPSHQVTQMGQEVILRCVPISNHLYFYWYRQILGQKVEFLVSFYNNEISEKSEIFDDQFSVERPDGSNFTLKIRSTKLEDSAMYFCASREGRGGTGELFFGEGSRLTVL.

The chain employs TRBV12-5 and TRBJ2-7; a weak D match, TRBD1 (6 bases). Trimming took off 3 bases at V and 2 bases at J, with 8 bases between the two ends. The CDR3 extends over 13 amino acids. Germline V gene sequence: CDR1 LGHNT, CDR2 FRNRAP. CDR3 bases: TGTGCTAGTGGTTTTGGACAGACCTACGAGCAGTACTTC. Translation gives CASGFGQTYEQYF.